This T cell receptor beta chain was captured in a study of T cell responses to AZD1222 COVID-19 vaccine (dated by TCRdb to the early 2020s). In terms of the full investigation: AZD1222 recipients with second doses at about 4 weeks or about 12 weeks were pooled, because spike-specific TCR depth and breadth did not differ between schedules. Trial participants were enrolled by age into 18-55, 56-69 and 70-plus year subgroups, with around 150, 28 and 57 TCR-sequenced participants respectively. A total of approximately 230 trial participants underwent TCR sequencing, of whom nearly 210 received two doses of AZD1222 and roughly 25 received two doses of the MenACWY control vaccine. Study-wide conclusions, independent of this receptor: CD4 TCRs associated with the vaccine covered the entire spike protein, and the dominant responses were in regions 160-218 and 743-854. Conclusions about previously exposed vaccinees are limited, since just a handful of AZD1222 recipients were seropositive for SARS-CoV-2 at baseline. The 56-69-year group was small, and its depth increase did not reach significance, likely because of low power. Because no samples from the day 14 peak response were available, repertoires could be characterized only after the peak T cell response. After two AZD1222 doses, both the breadth and the depth of spike-specific TCRs were significantly higher than at day 0 and than in MenACWY recipients. Most participants were white British and females outnumbered males, and the authors suggested that clonal diversity may have been underestimated. Nearly half of unique spike-specific TCRs reportedly recognized epitopes outside regions mutated in the B.1.351 and B.1.1.7 variants.

The CDR3 regions of human TCRbeta chains were subjected to immunosequencing. In the original analysis: TCRs in the repertoires were matched against a reference library of SARS-CoV-2-specific TCRs that had been generated with the MIRA antigen-specificity platform. Breadth was defined as the fraction of unique TCRs that were SARS-CoV-2-associated, and depth was defined as the fraction of total T cells that were SARS-CoV-2-associated. Each spike-specific TCR was assigned to its reactive spike region and to a CD4 or CD8 class using the MIRA data. Log10-transformed breadth and depth values were compared by one-way ANOVA with Sidak's multiple comparisons tests. Here the immuneACCESS table is served through TCRdb, limited to in-frame sequences with V and J called. Missing clones are a known gap in these copies; in checked studies unresolved V genes cover under half, and the rest lacks a known reason. V, J and clone size were drawn from that table, and D and trimming were deduced from the DNA. This sample has 90,000 to 140,000 clones in its table, and more than 75% of those were observed once. The top ten constitute about 2.5% of the sample.

A distance of 18 bases separates the germline ends of V and J, which lose 6 bases and 4 bases respectively. The germline V gene gives CDR1 as MDHEN and CDR2 as SYDVKM. From the cysteine through the phenylalanine, the CDR3 covers 16 amino acids. The CDR3 DNA has 48 bases and is translated from base 1. Concerning this clone: Its antigen remains unidentified. There are no base qualities to consult, and no much larger clone falls within one base.

According to the study, the label for this sample's time point signals: baseline before first vaccination. Vaccinee samples were obtained from the UK trials COV001 and COV002, which included a single-blind randomized controlled phase 2/3 trial of AZD1222 (ChAdOx1 nCoV-19) in healthy adults. For TCRbeta chain sequencing, PBMC samples were collected from trial participants at day 0 and at day 28 after the second dose. The specimen comprised peripheral blood, sampled on day 0 of AZD1222 vaccination. The sequence was collected from an adult in good health. The rearrangement combines TRBV28 with TRBJ2-2, with TRBD1 as a weak D call on 5 bases. The CDR3 region has the sequence CASRESGAPGTGELFF. The bases read TGTGCCAGCAGGGAGTCTGGGGCTCCGGGCACCGGGGAGCTGTTTTTT.